This T cell receptor (beta chain) appears in the sequencing data of a study of blood T cell repertoires in COVID-19. In this sample, this clone turned up once. In the original analysis: Reference gene primer amplification gave nucleated cell count estimates. Sequencing was performed with immunoSEQ multiplex PCR; in TCRdb, only in-frame clones are kept and a portion is missing. V, J and clone size are taken as reported in that table, and D and trimming were inferred from the DNA itself. This sample has 40,000 to 50,000 clones; around 80% occur once, and the top ten carry roughly 25%. The germline CDR1 and CDR2 sequences are SGHNT and YENEEA. V dropped 0 bases and J dropped 9; count of bases not matched to a gene: 5. The CDR3 runs to 16 residues.

The sequenced material came from peripheral blood. The TCR sequence derives from a man in his 70s with acute or convalescent COVID-19. The genes are TRBV11-3 and TRBJ1-6, with 10 bases aligning to TRBD1. CDR3 DNA: TGTGCCAGCAGCTTAGATCTCGGGACAGGGGTTTCACCCCTCCACTTT. This sequence encodes CASSLDLGTGVSPLHF.